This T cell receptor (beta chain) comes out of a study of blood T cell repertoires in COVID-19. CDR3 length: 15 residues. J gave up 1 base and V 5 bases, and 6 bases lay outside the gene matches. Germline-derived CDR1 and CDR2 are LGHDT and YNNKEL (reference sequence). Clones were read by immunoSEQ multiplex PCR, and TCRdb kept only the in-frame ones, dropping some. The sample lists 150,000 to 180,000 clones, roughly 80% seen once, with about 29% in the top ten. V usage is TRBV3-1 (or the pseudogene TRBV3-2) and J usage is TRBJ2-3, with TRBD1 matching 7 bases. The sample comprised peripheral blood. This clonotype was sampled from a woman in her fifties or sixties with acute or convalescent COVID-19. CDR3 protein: CASSMGTVGTDTQYF. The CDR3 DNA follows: TGTGCCAGCAGCATGGGGACAGTTGGCACAGATACGCAGTATTTT.